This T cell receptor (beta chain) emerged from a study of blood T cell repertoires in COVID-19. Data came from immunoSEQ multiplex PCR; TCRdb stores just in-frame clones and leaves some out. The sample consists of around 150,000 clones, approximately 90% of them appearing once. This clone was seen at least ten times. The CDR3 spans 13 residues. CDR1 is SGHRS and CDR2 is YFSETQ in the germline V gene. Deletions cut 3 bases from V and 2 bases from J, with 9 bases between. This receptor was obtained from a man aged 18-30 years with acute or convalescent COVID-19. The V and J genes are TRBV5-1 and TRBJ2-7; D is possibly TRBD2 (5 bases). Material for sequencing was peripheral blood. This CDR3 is CASSSPGTYEQYF. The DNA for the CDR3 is TGCGCCAGCAGCTCCCCGGGGACCTACGAGCAGTACTTC.